Given below is one T cell receptor beta chain in context. Its specificity is unknown. These data belong to a study of T cell responses to AZD1222 COVID-19 vaccine. General study results and limits: Among vaccine-associated CD4 TCRs, coverage spanned spike, with dominance at 160-218 and 743-854.

Sequencing was performed with immunoSEQ multiplex PCR; in TCRdb, only in-frame clones are kept and a portion is missing. The sample contains under 200,000 clones, just over 90% of which appear only once. The origin of this receptor is an adult who received the MenACWY meningococcal vaccine as a control. Sequencing used peripheral blood, obtained 28 days after the second dose of the MenACWY control vaccine.

The CDR3 DNA is TGTGCCAGCAGCCAAGCCGGTATCAGGACAGGGGCCCTTGAAAAACTGTTTTTT. Translated: CASSQAGIRTGALEKLFF. The chain combines TRBV7-9 with TRBJ1-4; 9 bases fit TRBD1. Per the germline V gene, CDR1 is SEHNR and CDR2 is FQNEAQ (reference sequence). V trimming: 5 bases; J trimming: 7 bases; junction bases outside the gene matches: 17. This CDR3 contains 18 residues.